These 16 T cell receptor beta chains share one sample of origin, sequenced in a study of CD4 and CD8 cells across lung adenocarcinoma regions. Each CDR3 protein gets one entry after TCRdb re-called the PCR reads with MiXCR. The data contain 3,900 or so distinct CDR3 sequences, around 60% of them singletons. What was sequenced was CD8+ T cells from the margin of a lung tumor. The receptors come from a female donor with lung adenocarcinoma. The CD4 and CD8 labels of this study may be unreliable.

This clonotype was detected only a few times. The CDR3 protein is CASSYNRGRQFF. CDR3 DNA: TGTGCCAGCAGCTATAACAGGGGACGCCAGTTCTTC. This sequence joins TRBV7-2 and TRBJ2-5; 7 bases align to TRBD1. TRBJ2-1 explains the end of the DNA better; the J call may be wrong. The CDR3 covers 12 residues. The germline V gene encodes CDR1 SGHTA and CDR2 FQGNSA.

The chain uses TRBV25-1 and TRBJ2-4, with no clear D. The V gene lost 10 bases and the J gene lost 12 bases, with 16 bases spanning the gap. The germline gives CDR1 MGHDK, CDR2 SYGVNS. The CDR3 contains 11 residues. In DNA, the CDR3 is TGTGCCATCAGAGCCAAAAATACTCAGTACTTC. Translation: CAIRAKNTQYF.

V gene TRBV7-3 combines with J gene TRBJ2-4; D might be TRBD2 (5 bases). Germline V gene lookup returns CDR1 SGHTA and CDR2 FQGTGA. The CDR3 spans 12 residues. Trimming shortened V by 11 bases and J by 1 base, and 9 bases separated the two germline ends. The CDR3 spells CALGGAKNIQYF. The CDR3 bases are TGTGCCCTAGGAGGCGCCAAAAACATTCAGTACTTC.

The chain employs TRBV6-1 and TRBJ2-1; D gene uncertain. From germline, CDR1 is MNHNS and CDR2 SASEGT. Trimming removed 1 base at V and 2 bases at J, with 9 bases between. The CDR3 has 15 amino acids. Here the CDR3 reads CASSEEYSTYNEQFF. CDR3 sequence (DNA): TGTGCCAGCAGTGAAGAATACAGCACCTACAATGAGCAGTTCTTC.

As for this clonotype: At one boundary the junction diverges from the germline segment, which might be a read error. This chain joins TRBV6-1 and TRBJ2-3; a possible D gene is TRBD2 (6 bases). The length of the CDR3 is 16 residues. Germline CDR1 is MNHNS and CDR2 is SASEGT. The CDR3 coding sequence is TGTGCCAGCAGTGAGCTCGGGAGACAGAGCACCGATGCGCAGTTTTTT. Amino acids: CASSELGRQSTDAQFF.

J is TRBJ2-3 and V is TRBV7-9, with 9 bases fitting TRBD2. Germline V gene sequence: CDR1 SEHNR, CDR2 FQNEAQ (reference sequence). This CDR3 has 13 residues. The V gene end was trimmed by 5 bases and the J gene end by 8 bases; junction bases not matched to a gene: 5. The CDR3 region is CASSPGLATTQYF. The CDR3 DNA follows: TGTGCCAGCAGCCCGGGACTAGCAACTACGCAGTATTTT.

V gene TRBV6-1 combines with J gene TRBJ2-2; 8 nucleotides line up with TRBD1. V lost 7 bases to trimming and J lost 4 bases; unmatched junction nucleotides: 14. The CDR3 has 17 amino acids. Germline lookup yields CDR1 MNHNS and CDR2 SASEGT. DNA for the CDR3: TGTGCCAGCATAGCCCCGTGGGGACAGGCAACCACCGGGGAGCTGTTTTTT. As protein: CASIAPWGQATTGELFF.

CDR3 amino acids: CASRPDSTYNEQFF. In DNA form, the CDR3 reads TGTGCCAGCAGGCCCGACTCGACCTACAATGAGCAGTTCTTC. The chain uses TRBV12-3 or TRBV12-4 and TRBJ2-1, with unresolved D. This CDR3 spans 14 amino acids. V was pared by 6 bases and J by 2 bases, with 11 bases between.

The chain employs TRBV12-3 or TRBV12-4 and TRBJ2-7; D is ambiguous. The J call may be incorrect, as the DNA end agrees better with TRBJ2-5. CDR3 length: 15 residues. CDR3 loop: CASSSTPLKGETQYF. The CDR3 coding sequence is TGTGCCAGCAGTTCAACACCACTAAAAGGGGAGACCCAGTACTTC.

The chain joins TRBV7-2 to TRBJ2-1; D unclear. Near its end, the DNA agrees better with TRBJ2-7, so the J call may be wrong. The CDR3 covers 15 residues. Germline CDR1 SGHTA, CDR2 FQGNSA. The DNA for the CDR3 is TGTGCCAGCAGCCCCGGGCGGAAGAGCTCCTACGAGCAGTACTTC. It encodes CASSPGRKSSYEQYF.

This chain uses TRBV6-1 with TRBJ2-5, with unresolved D. The V gene lost 4 bases and the J gene lost 1 base, with 10 bases spanning the gap. The germline gives CDR1 MNHNS, CDR2 SASEGT. The CDR3 has 14 residues. The DNA for the CDR3 is TGTGCCAGCAGTGCAGCGACTTTCCAAGAGACCCAGTACTTC. This sequence encodes CASSAATFQETQYF.

There are a few counts of this clonotype. V is TRBV6-5 and J is TRBJ2-5; D uncertain. The CDR3 sequence is 16 residues long. CDR1 is MNHEY and CDR2 is SVGAGI in the germline V gene. V was shortened by 4 bases and J by 0 bases, with 15 bases between the two germline ends. For the CDR3, the DNA is TGTGCCAGCAGTTCACTTTTCGGGTCTAACCAAGAGACCCAGTACTTC. Protein sequence: CASSSLFGSNQETQYF.

The sample holds a few counts of this clonotype. The chain combines TRBV3-1 with TRBJ1-2; the D gene is possibly TRBD1 (5 bases). Germline lookup yields CDR1 LGHDT and CDR2 YNNKEL (reference sequence). This CDR3 has 14 amino acids. Trimming cost V 3 bases and J 8 bases, with 16 bases left between them. This CDR3 is CASSHDSLGRGYTF. CDR3 DNA sequence: TGTGCCAGCAGCCACGACAGCCTGGGTAGGGGCTACACCTTC.

In this sample, this clonotype is medium-sized (0.01 to 0.1%). The V and J genes are TRBV6-1 and TRBJ2-1; perhaps TRBD2 as D (6 bases). Trimming removed 2 bases from V and 9 bases from J, with 14 bases in between. The CDR3 length is 14 residues. The germline V gene has CDR1 MNHNS and CDR2 SASEGT. The CDR3 region has the DNA TGTGCCAGCAGTGAACGTGGAGCTAGCGCTGAGCAGTTCTTC. Translation gives CASSERGASAEQFF.

This chain connects TRBV29-1 to TRBJ1-2; no clear D. This CDR3 region has 10 residues. V dropped 3 bases and J dropped 3 bases, with 2 bases sitting between them. Germline CDR1 and CDR2: SQVTM and ANQGSEA. In nucleotides, the CDR3 is TGCAGCGTTGATGACTATGGCTACACCTTC. Its protein product is CSVDDYGYTF.

This clonotype is categorized as large. The J gene is TRBJ2-1, the V gene TRBV6-1; possibly TRBD1 or TRBD2 for D (6 bases each). Trimming cost V 5 bases and J 0 bases, with 20 bases left between them. Germline lookup yields CDR1 MNHNS and CDR2 SASEGT. The CDR3 sequence is 18 residues long. This CDR3 reads CASSRIPGAVGSYNEQFF. The CDR3 DNA is TGTGCCAGCAGTCGAATTCCGGGGGCTGTCGGCTCCTACAATGAGCAGTTCTTC.